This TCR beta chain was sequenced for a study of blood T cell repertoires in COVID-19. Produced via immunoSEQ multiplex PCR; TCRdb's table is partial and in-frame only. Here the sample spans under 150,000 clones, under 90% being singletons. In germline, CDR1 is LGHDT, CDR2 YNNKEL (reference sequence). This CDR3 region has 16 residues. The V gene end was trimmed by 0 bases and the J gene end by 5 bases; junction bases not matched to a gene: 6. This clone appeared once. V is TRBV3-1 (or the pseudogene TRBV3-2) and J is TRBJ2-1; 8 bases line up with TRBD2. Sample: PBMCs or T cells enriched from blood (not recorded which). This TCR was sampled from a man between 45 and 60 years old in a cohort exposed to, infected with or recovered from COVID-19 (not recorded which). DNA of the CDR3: TGTGCCAGCAGCCAAGATCGGCGGGGGGCCCACAATGAGCAGTTCTTC. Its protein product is CASSQDRRGAHNEQFF.